The present entry profiles one T cell receptor beta chain with its context. As yet, its antigen is unknown. Just one base apart from a much larger clone, this may be a read error. The data are from a study of T cells in Graves' hyperthyroidism and ophthalmopathy. Together with thyroid ultrasound, orbital computed tomography, serum thyroxine and TRAb, clinical symptoms were used for diagnoses. The study, taken as a whole, reports: Ophthalmopathy could be told apart from stable hyperthyroidism with a 13 V-J model. Most thyroid clonotypes expanded above 0.001 appeared in blood too. Model output signaled ophthalmopathy a median around 6.9 months ahead of onset.

Amplification targeted TCR beta CDR3 regions from RNA transcripts. Primed by the HTBI set, a first-round RT-PCR was run on the TCR CDR3. TCRdb recomputed calls from the multiplex PCR reads with MiXCR, one row per CDR3 protein. The table records hundreds of thousands of distinct CDR3 sequences, roughly 45% of them present only once. Sequencing was carried out using peripheral blood or thyroid tissue (not recorded which). This clonotype was sampled from an adult man with Graves' disease, either hyperthyroidism or ophthalmopathy (not recorded which).

The CDR3 reads CASSTGTVTGELFF. The DNA of the CDR3 is TGTGCCAGCAGCACCGGGACGGTAACCGGGGAGCTGTTTTTT. The chain joins TRBV7-2 to TRBJ2-2; D may match TRBD1 or TRBD2 (5 bases each). Germline CDR1 is SGHTA and CDR2 is FQGNSA. The CDR3 spans 14 residues. V dropped 5 bases and J dropped 5 bases, with 12 bases sitting between them.